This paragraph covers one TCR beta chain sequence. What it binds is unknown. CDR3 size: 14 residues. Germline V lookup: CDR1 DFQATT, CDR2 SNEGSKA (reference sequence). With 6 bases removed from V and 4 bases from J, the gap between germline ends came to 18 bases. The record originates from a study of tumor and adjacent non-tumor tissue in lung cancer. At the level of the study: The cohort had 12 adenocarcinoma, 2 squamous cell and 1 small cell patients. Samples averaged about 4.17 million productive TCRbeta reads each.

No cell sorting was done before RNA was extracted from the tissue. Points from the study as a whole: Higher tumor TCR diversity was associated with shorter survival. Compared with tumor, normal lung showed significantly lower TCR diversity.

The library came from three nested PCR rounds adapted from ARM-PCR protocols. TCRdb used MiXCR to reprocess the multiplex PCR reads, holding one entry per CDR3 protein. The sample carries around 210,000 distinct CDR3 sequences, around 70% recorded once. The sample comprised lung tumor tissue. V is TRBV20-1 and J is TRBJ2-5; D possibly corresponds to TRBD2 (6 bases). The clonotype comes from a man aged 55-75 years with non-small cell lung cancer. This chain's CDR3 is CSAWRDGLGETQYF. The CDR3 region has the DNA TGCAGTGCGTGGCGGGATGGCCTAGGAGAGACCCAGTACTTC.